This T cell receptor beta chain was captured by sequencing in a study of blood T cells in healthy people across ages. This clonotype was found a few times. This CDR3 contains 18 residues. Trimming took 4 bases from V and 0 from J, leaving 16 bases between them. The germline V gene has CDR1 SGHTA and CDR2 FQGNSA. The authors ran a second PCR of 7 to 11 cycles using a sample-barcoded 5' primer and a J-beta primer mix. Carrying 12 random nucleotides, a template-switch adaptor labeled each individual cDNA molecule. One entry per CDR3 protein results from TCRdb running MiXCR on the 5' RACE reads. The table has about 1.8 million distinct CDR3 sequences, around half seen once.

The clonotype originates from a middle-aged woman in good health. The chain employs TRBV7-2 and TRBJ2-6; D is ambiguous. The specimen sequenced was blood. The CDR3 protein is CASSSVSRSGSGANVLTF. The DNA of the CDR3 is TGTGCCAGCAGCTCAGTGTCGCGGTCGGGCTCTGGGGCCAACGTCCTGACTTTC.